These 8 T cell receptor beta chains were all obtained from the same sample, sequenced in a study of T-cell reconstitution after alpha-beta-depleted transplantation in children. Preparation of the TCRbeta library was carried out with unique molecular identifiers. TCRdb called the PCR reads again in MiXCR, with one record for every CDR3 protein. The table has hundreds of thousands of distinct CDR3 sequences, 13% seen once. Sequencing was performed on PBMCs, mostly from graft donor cells, taken 360 days after TCRalphabeta/CD19-depleted stem cell transplant. The receptors stem from a male patient aged 10 to 17 who had a stem cell transplant for acute myeloid leukemia, so the T cells may come from the graft donor.

This clonotype was found once. The chain links TRBV4-2 to TRBJ2-7; 7 positions match TRBD1. Germline V gene data show CDR1 as LGHNA and CDR2 as YNFKEQ. The J segment lost 5 bases and the V segment lost 5 bases, leaving 21 bases of the junction unmatched. This CDR3 has 18 amino acids. The CDR3 DNA reads TGTGCCAGCAGCTCAGGCCCGACAGGGCGGGTAACTGTCCACGAGCAGTACTTC. This encodes CASSSGPTGRVTVHEQYF.

This clonotype was picked up one time. The chain has TRBV7-2 and TRBJ2-6; 7 positions match TRBD1. CDR1 and CDR2 (germline): SGHTA, FQGNSA. This CDR3 region has 15 residues. The J segment lost 1 base and the V segment lost 5 bases, leaving 2 bases of the junction unmatched. The CDR3: CASSMTGSGANVLTF. CDR3 bases: TGTGCCAGCAGCATGACAGGGTCTGGGGCCAACGTCCTGACTTTC.

The chain has TRBV27 and TRBJ2-7, with D perhaps matching TRBD2 (5 bases). From germline, CDR1 is MNHEY and CDR2 SMNVEV (reference sequence). Trimming cost V 5 bases and J 4 bases, with 15 bases left between them. The CDR3 has 14 amino acids. The CDR3: CASSARTPLYEQYF. In DNA form, the CDR3 reads TGTGCCAGCAGTGCGCGGACTCCCCTATACGAGCAGTACTTC.

The chain employs TRBV28 and TRBJ2-7; possible D gene TRBD1, 5 bases. Germline V gene data show CDR1 as MDHEN and CDR2 as SYDVKM. V lost 2 bases and J 0 bases, leaving 11 bases between the germline ends. The CDR3 loop spans 15 amino acids. DNA of the CDR3: TGTGCCAGCAGTTTACTACAGGAGCCCTCCTACGAGCAGTACTTC. Amino acid sequence: CASSLLQEPSYEQYF.

This clonotype was observed a few times. The V gene is TRBV28, the J gene TRBJ2-1, with 7 bases matching TRBD2. The CDR3 has 16 residues. V was clipped by 5 bases and J by 6 bases; unmatched bases: 13. Germline CDR1 MDHEN, CDR2 SYDVKM. CDR3 nucleotide sequence: TGTGCCAGCAGTCCCCGGGCGCGGGAGTTCCGCAATGAGCAGTTCTTC. It encodes CASSPRAREFRNEQFF.

The chain carries TRBV4-3 and TRBJ2-7; 8 bases line up with TRBD2. This CDR3 has 15 residues. The V gene end was trimmed by 1 base and the J gene end by 5 bases; junction bases not matched to a gene: 7. Germline CDR1 LGHNA, CDR2 YSLEER. In nucleotides, the CDR3 is TGCGCCAGCAGCCAAGTCGGGGGGGCGCGAGACGAGCAGTACTTC. Translating gives CASSQVGGARDEQYF.

This clonotype has a handful of counts. This chain connects TRBV5-1 to TRBJ2-3; tentative D call: TRBD1 (6 bases). Germline V gene sequence: CDR1 SGHRS, CDR2 YFSETQ. The length of the CDR3 is 15 residues. With 1 base removed from V and 2 bases from J, the gap between germline ends came to 11 bases. The CDR3 DNA reads TGCGCCAGCAGCTTGAGCAGGGGATTCACAGATACGCAGTATTTT. It translates to CASSLSRGFTDTQYF. The variable domain in full, with the rest retrieved from reference TRBV5-1 and TRBJ2-3, is KAGVTQTPRYLIKTRGQQVTLSCSPISGHRSVSWYQQTPGQGLQFLFEYFSETQRNKGNFPGRFSGRQFSNSRSEMNVSTLELGDSALYLCASSLSRGFTDTQYFGPGTRLTVL.

There are a few counts of this clonotype. The gene calls are TRBV6-5 and TRBJ2-3; D gene unclear. The germline gives CDR1 MNHEY, CDR2 SVGAGI. This CDR3 contains 13 residues. The V and J ends lost 0 bases and 7 bases respectively, with 8 bases between them. The CDR3 region is CASSYSLINTQYF. The CDR3 coding sequence is TGTGCCAGCAGTTACTCACTCATTAATACGCAGTATTTT.